This T cell receptor (beta chain) originates from a study of human T cells and chemical hapten exposure. TCRdb re-called the RACE reads with MiXCR, one entry per CDR3 protein. The sample comprises more than 250,000 distinct CDR3 sequences, approximately 8.6% of which are singletons, and under 2.5% rests with the top ten. The CDR3 runs to 15 residues. V shed 4 bases, J shed 1 base, and the junction held 0 bases outside the gene matches. Germline V gene data show CDR1 as MGHRA and CDR2 as YSYEKL. Time point given: pre-sensitization, week 0. Treatment meaning: therapeutic diphenylcyclopropenone sensitization with weekly scalp DPC. This clonotype was recorded at least ten times.

This chain connects TRBV4-1 to TRBJ2-3, with 12 bases identical to TRBD2. The material sequenced was whole blood, taken in connection with sensitization to the hapten diphenylcyclopropenone (DPC). This receptor was taken from a middle-aged woman with alopecia areata. Some clones in this sample may be carry-over from other donors' samples. CDR3: CASSRTSGGTDTQYF. DNA of the CDR3: TGCGCCAGCAGCCGGACTAGCGGGGGCACAGATACGCAGTATTTT.